Below are 9 T cell receptor beta chains sequenced from a single sample in a study of blood T cell repertoires in COVID-19. Clones were sequenced by immunoSEQ multiplex PCR, and TCRdb holds only the in-frame ones, with some missing. This table holds over 450,000 clones, 80% to 90% found once. Sequencing was done on a sample of peripheral blood. These receptor sequences come from a young man with COVID-19, enrolled during active disease.

The chain uses TRBV5-4 and TRBJ2-6; maybe TRBD2 (6 bases). The CDR3 totals 18 residues. Germline assignment: CDR1 SGHNT and CDR2 YYREEE (reference sequence). Trimming removed 2 bases at V and 0 bases at J, with 15 bases between. The CDR3 protein is CASSLPGLVSSGANVLTF. For the CDR3, the DNA is TGTGCCAGCAGCTTACCGGGACTGGTGAGCTCTGGGGCCAACGTCCTGACTTTC.

This CDR3 reads CASSLAWGGSLAPPEQFF. DNA of the CDR3: TGTGCCAGCAGCTTGGCTTGGGGGGGCTCTCTCGCCCCGCCTGAGCAGTTCTTC. V usage is TRBV5-4 and J usage is TRBJ2-1; D is perhaps TRBD2 (7 bases). The CDR3 is made up of 18 amino acids. The ends were cut back, 0 bases at V and 9 bases at J, with 25 bases in the middle. In germline, CDR1 is SGHNT, CDR2 YYREEE (reference sequence).

This clone appeared once. This sequence joins TRBV30 and TRBJ2-1, with TRBD2 identical over 14 bases. The CDR3 is 17 residues long. The junction had 10 bases not matched to a gene; V was cut back by 2 bases and J by 7 bases. Germline CDR1 reads GTSNPN; CDR2 reads SVGIG (reference sequence). Written as DNA, the CDR3 is TGTGCCTGGAGTCAAACACCGGGACTAGCGGGAGTAAATGAGCAGTTCTTC. Translation gives CAWSQTPGLAGVNEQFF.

The J gene is TRBJ1-5, the V gene TRBV5-5; possibly TRBD1 for D (6 bases). The CDR3 totals 15 residues. V lost 4 bases and J lost 5, with 16 bases in between. CDR1 is SGHKS, CDR2 YYEKEE, per germline (reference sequence). The chain's CDR3 is CASSKAGQTDQPQHF. DNA for the CDR3: TGTGCCAGCAGCAAGGCAGGACAGACAGATCAGCCCCAGCATTTT. Looking up the rest from reference TRBV5-5 and TRBJ1-5 gives the full variable domain: DAGVTQSPTHLIKTRGQQVTLRCSPISGHKSVSWYQQVLGQGPQFIFQYYEKEERGRGNFPDRFSARQFPNYSSELNVNALLLGDSALYLCASSKAGQTDQPQHFGDGTRLSIL.

The chain carries TRBV24-1 and TRBJ1-1; 8 nucleotides agree with TRBD1. V dropped 8 bases and J dropped 5; count of bases not matched to a gene: 9. Germline loops: CDR1 KGHDR, CDR2 SFDVKD. CDR3 length: 14 residues. For the CDR3, the DNA is TGTGCCACCACATCAGGGGGCGCTGGGACTGAAGCTTTCTTT. This codes for CATTSGGAGTEAFF.

A single count supports this clone. The rearrangement uses TRBV14 and TRBJ1-6; 8 bases line up with TRBD1. Germline values: CDR1 SGHDN, CDR2 FVKESK. CDR3 length: 15 amino acids. V lost 6 bases to trimming and J lost 9 bases; unmatched junction nucleotides: 10. The CDR3 protein is CASRHGQGRFSPLHF. In nucleotides, the CDR3 is TGTGCCAGCAGACACGGACAGGGAAGATTTTCACCCCTCCACTTT.

V is TRBV2 and J is TRBJ2-5, with TRBD1 identical over 7 bases. CDR3 length: 14 amino acids. Per germline, CDR1 SNHLY and CDR2 FYNNEI. The V segment lost 7 bases and the J segment 2 bases; nucleotides outside the gene matches: 7. CDR3 sequence (DNA): TGTGCCAGCAACAGCGGCAGGGGGCAAGAGACCCAGTACTTC. The encoded protein is CASNSGRGQETQYF.

V gene TRBV19 combines with J gene TRBJ2-3, with TRBD2 matching 11 bases. The CDR3 extends over 19 amino acids. Germline V gene sequence: CDR1 LNHDA, CDR2 SQIVND (reference sequence). Trimming at V came to 0 bases and at J to 0 bases, leaving 8 bases not matched to a gene. CDR3 sequence (DNA): TGTGCCAGTAGTATAGAATCCCCAAGACTAGCGGGAAGCACAGATACGCAGTATTTT. Translation: CASSIESPRLAGSTDTQYF.

This chain connects TRBV7-9 to TRBJ1-1, with a weak D call TRBD1 (5 bases). The CDR3 has 14 amino acids. V dropped 6 bases and J dropped 1 base, with 12 bases sitting between them. Germline V CDR1 and CDR2: SEHNR, FQNEAQ (reference sequence). The CDR3 is CASSPQTANTEAFF. The CDR3 nucleotides read TGTGCCAGCAGTCCTCAGACAGCGAACACTGAAGCTTTCTTT.